A selection of T cell receptor beta chains follows, all from one sample in a study of STAT5B mutations in CD4+ large granular lymphocyte leukemia. TCRdb keeps only in-frame clones here, not all; method: immunoSEQ multiplex PCR. The sample lists 20,000 to 25,000 clones, 79% occurring once. Input material: CD4+ T cells from blood buffy coats. The receptor source for this set is a human donor in good health. The CDR3 runs from the conserved cysteine through the conserved F or W. The D gene is left open where the match is weak. A clone size is listed for some rows: how often the clone was seen (once, few, many), or a class if it is expanded.

>TRBV27|14|once|.|TRBJ1-1
CASSPGRADTEAFF
TGTGCCAGCAGTCCAGGACGAGCGGACACTGAAGCTTTCTTT
>TRBV12-5|14|.|.|TRBJ1-1
CASGLGQLNTEAFF
TGTGCTAGTGGTTTGGGGCAGTTGAACACTGAAGCTTTCTTC
>TRBV25-1|17|.|.|TRBJ1-1
CASSESIGRGENAEAFF
TGTGCCAGCAGTGAGTCGATAGGTAGGGGAGAGAACGCTGAAGCTTTCTTT
>TRBV30|14|.|.|TRBJ2-7
CAWSRTPSSYEQYF
TGTGCCTGGTCCCGGACTCCTAGCTCCTACGAGCAGTACTTC
>TRBV6-4|15|.|TRBD2|TRBJ2-7
CASSPTSGRRGEQYF
TGTGCCAGCAGCCCGACTAGCGGGAGGCGAGGAGAGCAGTACTTC
>TRBV6-1|14|.|.|TRBJ1-5
CASSWGFGNQPQHF
TGTGCCAGCAGTTGGGGCTTTGGCAATCAGCCCCAGCATTTT
>TRBV19|15|.|.|TRBJ1-4
CASRDSGATNEKLFF
TGTGCCAGTAGAGACTCGGGTGCAACTAATGAAAAACTGTTTTTT
>TRBV14|14|.|.|TRBJ2-7
CASSRGPGPYEQYF
TGTGCCAGCAGCCGTGGACCAGGGCCCTACGAGCAGTACTTC
>TRBV13|13|.|.|TRBJ2-7
CASSLTGNYEQYF
TGTGCCAGCAGCCTTACAGGCAACTACGAGCAGTACTTC
>TRBV11-2|14|.|.|TRBJ1-2
CASSLRVSNYGYTF
TGTGCCAGCAGCTTAAGGGTTTCTAACTATGGCTACACCTTC
>TRBV30|11|.|.|TRBJ2-5
CAWSQGETQYF
TGTGCCTGGAGTCAGGGAGAGACCCAGTACTTC
>TRBV6-6|15|.|TRBD2|TRBJ2-1
CASSSGTSGYNEQFF
TGTGCCAGCAGTTCCGGGACTAGCGGTTACAATGAGCAGTTCTTC
>TRBV11-2|17|.|.|TRBJ1-1
CASSLDPWGQRRTEAFF
TGTGCCAGCAGCTTAGATCCATGGGGCCAGCGCCGGACTGAAGCTTTCTTT
>TRBV11-2|15|.|.|TRBJ1-3
CASSLVGFSGNTIYF
TGTGCCAGCAGCTTGGTAGGCTTCTCTGGAAACACCATATATTTT
>TRBV29-1|14|.|TRBD2|TRBJ2-1
CSALTSGSYAEQFF
TGCAGCGCACTGACTAGCGGGAGCTATGCGGAGCAGTTCTTC
>TRBV6-5|16|.|TRBD1|TRBJ2-7
CASSYRGTGEFGEQYF
TGTGCCAGCAGTTACCGAGGTACAGGGGAATTCGGAGAGCAGTACTTC
>TRBV4-1|19|.|.|TRBJ1-2
CASSQGGVEDLGANYGYTF
TGCGCCAGCAGCCAAGGAGGGGTAGAAGATTTGGGAGCTAACTATGGCTACACCTTC
>TRBV29-1|13|.|.|TRBJ2-3
CSGSIGGGDTQYF
TGCAGCGGGTCTATTGGGGGAGGCGATACGCAGTATTTT
>TRBV11-2|14|once|TRBD1|TRBJ2-7
CASSATGGPYEQYF
TGTGCCAGCAGCGCGACAGGGGGGCCCTACGAGCAGTACTTC
>TRBV23-1|16|.|TRBD2|TRBJ2-5
CASSFTLAGTQETQYF
TGCGCCAGCAGTTTCACACTAGCGGGTACCCAAGAGACCCAGTACTTC
>TRBV10-2|17|.|TRBD1|TRBJ2-1
CASSENRGILVSNEQFF
TGCGCCAGCAGTGAAAACAGGGGTATATTGGTCAGCAATGAGCAGTTCTTC
>TRBV21-1|13|few|.|TRBJ1-1
CASSLGGNTEAFF
TGTGCCAGCAGCCTGGGAGGGAACACTGAAGCTTTCTTT
>TRBV19|14|.|.|TRBJ2-5
CASNWNGPQETQYF
TGTGCCAGTAACTGGAATGGCCCACAAGAGACCCAGTACTTC
>TRBV7-9|15|.|.|TRBJ1-6
CASRPPGTPNSPLHF
TGTGCCAGCAGGCCCCCGGGAACCCCAAATTCACCCCTCCACTTT
>TRBV18|15|.|TRBD2|TRBJ2-1
CASSRGLAGADEQFF
TGTGCCAGCTCCCGCGGACTAGCGGGAGCAGACGAGCAGTTCTTC
>TRBV11-3|14|.|.|TRBJ2-3
CASSQGGGADTQYF
TGTGCCAGCAGCCAAGGAGGGGGCGCAGATACGCAGTATTTT
>TRBV10-3|13|.|.|TRBJ1-1
CAIRPILDTEAFF
TGTGCCATCCGCCCAATTCTGGACACTGAAGCTTTCTTT
>TRBV7-9|14|.|.|TRBJ1-4
CASSLGGKREKLFF
TGTGCCAGCAGCTTAGGGGGGAAGAGGGAAAAACTGTTTTTT
>TRBV6-1|14|.|.|TRBJ2-7
CASSPGLSSYEQYF
TGTGCCAGCAGTCCCGGGTTGAGCTCCTACGAGCAGTACTTC
>TRBV10-1|13|.|TRBD1|TRBJ2-7
CASSDGQGVEQYF
TGCGCCAGCAGTGACGGACAGGGCGTCGAGCAGTACTTC
>TRBV10-3|15|few|TRBD1|TRBJ1-1
CAISEGGGTNTEAFF
TGTGCCATCAGCGAGGGAGGGGGCACGAACACTGAAGCTTTCTTT
>TRBV4-1|17|.|TRBD2|TRBJ2-7
CASSQGTSGSFSYEQYF
TGCGCCAGCAGCCAGGGGACTAGCGGGAGTTTTTCCTACGAGCAGTACTTC
>TRBV30|13|.|.|TRBJ1-1
CAWSSERRPEAFF
TGTGCCTGGAGTAGTGAGCGCCGTCCTGAAGCTTTCTTT
>TRBV7-9|17|.|.|TRBJ2-5
CASSLAAPKGNQETQYF
TGTGCCAGCAGCTTAGCCGCACCAAAAGGGAACCAAGAGACCCAGTACTTC
>TRBV30|14|few|.|TRBJ1-5
CAWSVRGDYQPQHF
TGTGCCTGGAGTGTACGGGGGGACTATCAGCCCCAGCATTTT
>TRBV5-4|18|.|TRBD2|TRBJ2-1
CASSLDGLASSSYNEQFF
TGTGCCAGCAGCTTGGACGGACTAGCGTCTTCCTCCTACAATGAGCAGTTCTTC
>TRBV7-2|16|.|.|TRBJ2-7
CASSLLPEGALYEQYF
TGTGCCAGCAGCTTACTTCCGGAGGGGGCCCTCTACGAGCAGTACTTC
>TRBV27|13|few|.|TRBJ1-1
CASSFSKNTEAFF
TGTGCCAGCAGTTTTTCGAAGAACACTGAAGCTTTCTTT
>TRBV5-1|18|.|TRBD2|TRBJ2-3
CASSLLAGGSLRTDTQYF
TGCGCCAGCAGCTTACTAGCGGGAGGGTCTTTGCGAACAGATACGCAGTATTTT
>TRBV4-2|14|.|.|TRBJ2-7
CASSQDRGGYEQYF
TGTGCCAGCAGCCAAGACAGGGGGGGCTACGAGCAGTACTTC
>TRBV5-4|17|.|TRBD1|TRBJ2-2
CASSPRPGQGNTGELFF
TGTGCCAGCAGCCCCCGACCAGGACAGGGGAACACCGGGGAGCTGTTTTTT
>TRBV5-5|19|.|TRBD2|TRBJ2-2
CASFGPGGTLTAGTGELFF
TGTGCCAGCTTTGGGCCGGGAGGCACCTTAACAGCTGGCACCGGGGAGCTGTTTTTT
>TRBV5-5|15|.|.|TRBJ2-3
CASSLGGLSTDTQYF
TGTGCCAGCAGCTTGGGTGGCCTCAGCACAGATACGCAGTATTTT
>TRBV6-5|15|.|TRBD1|TRBJ1-2
CASSPTGTGGYGYTF
TGTGCCAGCAGCCCGACCGGGACAGGGGGCTATGGCTACACCTTC
>TRBV6-1|15|.|TRBD1|TRBJ1-2
CASSVTDRAGYGYTF
TGTGCCAGCAGTGTTACTGACAGGGCTGGCTATGGCTACACCTTC
>TRBV5-1|14|.|TRBD1|TRBJ1-1
CASSSGQAETEAFF
TGCGCCAGCAGCTCCGGACAGGCGGAGACTGAAGCTTTCTTT
>TRBV30|12|.|.|TRBJ2-7
CAWKSSGYEQYF
TGTGCCTGGAAGTCTAGTGGATACGAGCAGTACTTC
>TRBV2|11|few|.|TRBJ1-1
CASGQGTEAFF
TGTGCCAGCGGTCAGGGCACTGAAGCTTTCTTT
>TRBV15|14|.|.|TRBJ1-5
CATSRDPENQPQHF
TGTGCCACCAGCAGAGATCCGGAAAATCAGCCCCAGCATTTT